This T cell receptor (beta chain) was sequenced in a study of T-cell reconstitution after alpha-beta-depleted transplantation in children. The authors prepared the TCRbeta library with unique molecular identifiers. Each CDR3 protein gets one entry after TCRdb re-called the PCR reads with MiXCR. Among about 360,000 distinct CDR3 sequences listed, more than 10% were seen once. The V and J ends lost 1 base and 3 bases respectively, with 13 bases between them. CDR3 length: 15 amino acids. Germline V gives CDR1 SGHTA, CDR2 FQGNSA. The chain carries TRBV7-2 and TRBJ2-7; no clear D gene. The sequence was collected from a human donor who donated a stem cell graft to a child with Fanconi anemia. The specimen was PBMCs, collected from the stem cell graft. CDR3: CASSLGSSVYYEQYF. The DNA of the CDR3 is TGTGCCAGCAGCTTAGGTAGCTCTGTGTACTACGAGCAGTACTTC.